This TCR beta chain was documented in a study of beta chain features in type 1 diabetes. About the research overall: On cell yields, gender and age, patients and healthy donors were similar. Study-wide points: The naive, central memory and Treg TCRB repertoires of patients appeared to be more similar to one another than those of healthy donors. Shorter TCRB CDR3s, moderately but significantly so, were found in Type 1 diabetes patients in all four CD4+ subsets.

Researchers reported sorting CD4+ naive, central memory, regulatory and stem cell-like memory cells via CD45RO/CCR7/CD25/CD127/CD95/CD27. The authors reverse transcribed all of the isolated RNA, so sequencing captured expressed TCRB transcripts. The table came from immunoSEQ multiplex PCR; TCRdb's copy has only in-frame clones and leaves some out. Among 150,000 or so clones listed, roughly 63% were seen once. This CDR3 has 14 residues. Germline V CDR1 and CDR2: SGHRS, YFSETQ. The germline V and J ends were trimmed by 7 bases and 1 base, with 15 bases remaining between them. With respect to this clone: No antigen is known for it.

Sequenced input: naive CD4+ T cells from blood. The chain has TRBV5-1 and TRBJ2-7; no firm D call. This TCR was recovered from a man aged 25-40 years with type 1 diabetes. In DNA form, the CDR3 reads TGCGCCAGCCGGGCCGGGTACTCTTCCTACGAGCAGTACTTC. This codes for CASRAGYSSYEQYF.